The clone carrying this T cell receptor (beta chain) occurred many times. This sample stems from a study of regulatory T cells in long-lasting Graves disease. V lost 0 bases, J lost 7 bases, and 16 bases lay in between. Germline V gene data show CDR1 as LGHNA and CDR2 as YSLEER. The CDR3 runs 16 residues. Building the TCR beta libraries relied on iRepertoire HTBI primers, and CDR3 regions underwent Arm-PCR. TCRdb redid the calling of the multiplex PCR reads with MiXCR, one entry per CDR3 protein. The profile covers some 370,000 distinct CDR3 sequences, with approximately 10% appearing a single time and around 18% taken by the ten largest. The time point is: newly diagnosed GD, antithyroid drugs for less than 3 months. From RNA extracted from PBMCs, the TCR library was made. From each patient, about 8.3 milliliters of peripheral blood was drawn and collected into an EDTA anticoagulant tube. This sample also belongs to another study, concerning T cells in Graves' hyperthyroidism and ophthalmopathy. That paper notes: The study used the HTBI primer set for a first-round RT-PCR of the TCR CDR3.

Sequences were derived from peripheral blood mononuclear cells (PBMCs), sampled at new diagnosis, from a patient treated with antithyroid drugs. The TCR was taken from a woman younger than 35 with Graves disease. This sequence joins TRBV4-3 and TRBJ1-5, with unresolved D. CDR3 sequence reads: CASSQDGFASGQPQHF. The CDR3 region has the DNA TGCGCCAGCAGCCAAGATGGGTTTGCTTCTGGGCAGCCCCAGCATTTT.